This T cell receptor (beta chain) derives from a study of post-analysis software for immune sequencing data (dated by TCRdb to about 2015). Looking at the study overall: The recorded disease courses included relapsing-remitting, secondary progressive and progressive-relapsing multiple sclerosis, and some patients had no subtype annotation. A subset of samples was prepared in parallel using single-end sample barcoding, then pooled and co-amplified after Illumina adapter ligation. The multiple sclerosis patient repertoires were compared with 10 to 12 previously published healthy control repertoires from donors aged about 6 to 28 years.

On this clonotype itself: Its antigen is unknown. Per-nucleotide qualities are absent, and no much larger clonotype sits a single base away.

TCR beta repertoires were profiled from peripheral blood of roughly twelve young patients with multiple sclerosis to demonstrate the VDJtools post-analysis software. The multiple sclerosis patients were children and adolescents ranging in age from roughly 6 to 16 years. Reading from cysteine to phenylalanine, the CDR3 counts 15 amino acids. This entry keeps only the CDR3 DNA: 45 bases, framed from base 1. For this chain, trimming is 4 bases at the V end and 10 bases at the J end, and the number of junction bases without a gene match is 13. CDR1 and CDR2, per the germline V gene, are MDHEN and SYDVKM. Broad study findings and their caveats: The multiple sclerosis patient group was slightly younger than the control group. Significantly higher frequencies in patients than in controls were found for several TRBV segments, including TRBV5-6, TRBV5-1 and TRBV20-1. Direct clustering with F measure revealed strong co-clustering of samples prepared in the same batch, which led to a batch-effect correction. Significantly lower normalized Chao1 diversity was found in multiple sclerosis patients than in controls, suggesting substantial peripheral T-cell clonal expansion.

Library preparation employed PCR. Sequencer: Illumina HiSeq 2500. To reduce PCR and sequencing biases, unique molecular identifiers were built into the TCR beta cDNA libraries. Roughly 0.5 million cDNA molecules were obtained per 1 to 10 million input T cells, so each molecule approximated one T cell. The same protocol used for the earlier healthy control dataset was applied to prepare and sequence the patient libraries. Samples belonging to the same batch were prepared together, multiplexed and sequenced on a shared HiSeq lane. In the source study's methods: Raw barcoded reads were processed with MIGEC, discarding single-read molecular identifier groups before consensus assembly and CDR3 extraction. Clonotype tables were post-analysed with VDJtools, and diversity was normalized by down-sampling all datasets to the smallest sample size. In repertoire overlap clustering, CDR3 amino acid sequences, but not nucleotide sequences, were matched to correct batch-related cross-sample contamination. TCRdb reanalyzed the raw reads on its own, using fastp at Q25 for trimming and MiXCR for clone calling, and kept in-frame beta chains. Every entry covers one CDR3 protein and lists the most common genes and DNA from its rows. None of the V and J calls come from the authors' own analysis; TCRdb made them. The sample table lists around 260,000 distinct CDR3 sequences, about 40% of them with a count of one. The ten largest clones represent around 4.8% of the sample.

The TCR originated in a girl between 10 and 17 years old with multiple sclerosis. The chain joins TRBV28 to TRBJ2-7; 10 middle bases align to TRBD1. What was sequenced was blood. For the CDR3, the sequence is CASSSGTGDAEAQYF. The nucleotide sequence is given as TGTGCCAGCAGTTCCGGGACAGGGGACGCAGAGGCCCAGTACTTC. Reference TRBV28 and TRBJ2-7 genes cover what lies past the CDR3, so the full variable domain is DVKVTQSSRYLVKRTGEKVFLECVQDMDHENMFWYRQDPGLGLRLIYFSYDVKMKEKGDIPEGYSVSREKKERFSLILESASTNQTSMYLCASSSGTGDAEAQYFGPGTRLTVT.